Included here is one TCR beta chain sequence, with context. The data derive from a study of shared clonotypes between healthy human individuals. About the study: CD4 naive and memory got three plates each, CD8 naive two, CD8 memory one.

CD45RO-negative, CCR7-positively selected cells formed the naive CD8 fraction, excluding terminally differentiated effector memory CD45RA+ cells. V lost 3 bases, J lost 4 bases, and 12 bases lay in between. Germline lookup yields CDR1 SGHDT and CDR2 YYEEEE. The CDR3 spans 14 residues. Libraries were prepared by immunoSEQ multiplex PCR; TCRdb keeps only in-frame clonotypes and omits some of them. The table has 550,000 to 650,000 clones, 96% seen once; the top ten hold approximately 0.12%. The chain carries TRBV5-6 and TRBJ2-3; a weak D match, TRBD1 (5 bases). The source of this sequence is a woman in her thirties in good health. Material for sequencing was naive CD8+ T cells sorted from blood. This CDR3 reads CASSSDTTADTQYF. CDR3 sequence (DNA): TGTGCCAGCAGCTCGGACACGACCGCAGATACGCAGTATTTT.